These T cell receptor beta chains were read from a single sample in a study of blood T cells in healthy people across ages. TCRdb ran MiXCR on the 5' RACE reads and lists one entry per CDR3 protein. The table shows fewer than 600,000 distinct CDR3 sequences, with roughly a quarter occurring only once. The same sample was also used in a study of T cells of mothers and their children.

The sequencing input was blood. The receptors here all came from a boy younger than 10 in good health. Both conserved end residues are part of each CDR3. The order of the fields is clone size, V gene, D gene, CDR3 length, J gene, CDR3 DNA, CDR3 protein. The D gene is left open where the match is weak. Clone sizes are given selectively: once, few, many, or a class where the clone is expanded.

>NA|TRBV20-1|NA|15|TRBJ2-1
TGCAGTGCTAGAGACCGAACAGGGCCGAACAATGAGCAGTTCTTC
CSARDRTGPNNEQFF
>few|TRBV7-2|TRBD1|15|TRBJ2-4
TGTGCCAGCAGCCCCGGACAGGGTTCCAAAAACATTCAGTACTTC
CASSPGQGSKNIQYF
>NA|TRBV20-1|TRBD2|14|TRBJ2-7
TGCAGTGCTAGGGCACTAGCGGGAGGTTACGAGCAGTACTTC
CSARALAGGYEQYF
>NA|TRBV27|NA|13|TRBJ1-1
TGTGCCAGCAGTTTTTATCGGATCACTGAAGCTTTCTTT
CASSFYRITEAFF
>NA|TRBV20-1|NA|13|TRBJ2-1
TGCAGTGCTAGAGTGCAAGGGGGGGCTGAGCAGTTCTTC
CSARVQGGAEQFF
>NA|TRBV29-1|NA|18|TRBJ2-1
TGCAGCGTTGAAGGGGCCAGGACCATACAAAACTCCTACAATGAGCAGTTCTTC
CSVEGARTIQNSYNEQFF
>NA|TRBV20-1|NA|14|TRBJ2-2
TGCAGTGCTAGGCATTCCAGGGTCCCCGGGGAGCTGTTTTTT
CSARHSRVPGELFF
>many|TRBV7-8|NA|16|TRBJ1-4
TGTGCCAGCAGCCTGGACCAACTTGCAACTAATGAAAAACTGTTTTTT
CASSLDQLATNEKLFF
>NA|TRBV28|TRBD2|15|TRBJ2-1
TGTGCCAGCGGGTTCTCCGGACTAGCGATCAATGAGCAGTTCTTC
CASGFSGLAINEQFF
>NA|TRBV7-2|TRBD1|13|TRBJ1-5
TGTGCCAGCAGACGGACAGGGGGACAGCCCCAGCATTTT
CASRRTGGQPQHF
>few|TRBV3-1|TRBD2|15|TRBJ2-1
TGTGCCAGCAGCCTGGCCGGGACTAGTTTCGATGAGCAGTTCTTC
CASSLAGTSFDEQFF
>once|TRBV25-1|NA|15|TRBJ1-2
TGTGCCAGCAGTGAAGGCGGGTGGGCCGGGTATGGCTACACCTTC
CASSEGGWAGYGYTF
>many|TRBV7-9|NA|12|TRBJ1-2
TGTGCCAGCAGCCCCGACAGCTATGGCTACACCTTC
CASSPDSYGYTF
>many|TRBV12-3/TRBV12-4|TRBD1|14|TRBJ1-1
TGTGCCAGCAGTTCCCGGACAGGGAACACTGAAGCTTTCTTT
CASSSRTGNTEAFF
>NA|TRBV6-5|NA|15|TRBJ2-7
TGTGCCAGCAGCCCCCCTGGGCAGGCGTTCTACGAGCAGTACTTC
CASSPPGQAFYEQYF
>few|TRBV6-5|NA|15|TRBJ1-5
TGTGCCAGCAGGGCCCCGGGGGCCGCAGGTCAGCCCCAGCATTTT
CASRAPGAAGQPQHF
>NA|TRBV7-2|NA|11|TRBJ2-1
TGTGCCAGCAGGCAGGGTGATGAGCAGTTCTTC
CASRQGDEQFF
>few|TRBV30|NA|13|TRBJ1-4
TGTGCCTGGAACACAGGGACCCGGGAAAAACTGTTTTTT
CAWNTGTREKLFF
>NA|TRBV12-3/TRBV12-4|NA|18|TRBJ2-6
TGTGCCAGCAGTTTAATGGCCTGGTCCCGCTCTGGGGCCAACGTCCTGACTTTC
CASSLMAWSRSGANVLTF
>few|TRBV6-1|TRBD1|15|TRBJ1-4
TGTGCCAGCAGTGGTTCCGGGACAGGGGTTGAAAAACTGTTTTTT
CASSGSGTGVEKLFF
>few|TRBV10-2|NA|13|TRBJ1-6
TGCGCCAGCAGGAAAGATCAGTTCTCACCCCTCCACTTT
CASRKDQFSPLHF
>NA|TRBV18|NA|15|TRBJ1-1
TGTGCCAGCTCGCGACAGAGCAGGAAGAACACTGAAGCTTTCTTT
CASSRQSRKNTEAFF
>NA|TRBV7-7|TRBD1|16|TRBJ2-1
TGTGCCAGCAGCCCCATACCGGGACAGGGGGCCAATGAGCAGTTCTTC
CASSPIPGQGANEQFF